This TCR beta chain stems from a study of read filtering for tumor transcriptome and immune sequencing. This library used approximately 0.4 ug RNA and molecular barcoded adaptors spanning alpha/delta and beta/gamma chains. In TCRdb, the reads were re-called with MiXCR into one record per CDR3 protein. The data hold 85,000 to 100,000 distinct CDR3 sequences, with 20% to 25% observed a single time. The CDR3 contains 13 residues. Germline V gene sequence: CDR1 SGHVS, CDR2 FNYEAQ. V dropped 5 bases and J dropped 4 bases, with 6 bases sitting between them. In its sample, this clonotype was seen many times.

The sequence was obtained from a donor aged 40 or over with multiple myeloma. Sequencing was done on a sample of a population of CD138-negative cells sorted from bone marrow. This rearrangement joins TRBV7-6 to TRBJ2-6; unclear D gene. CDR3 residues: CASSPTGANVLTF. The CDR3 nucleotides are TGTGCCAGCAGCCCCACCGGGGCCAACGTCCTGACTTTC. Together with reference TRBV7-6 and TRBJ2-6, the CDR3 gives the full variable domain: GAGVSQSPRYKVTKRGQDVALRCDPISGHVSLYWYRQALGQGPEFLTYFNYEAQQDKSGLPNDRFSAERPEGSISTLTIQRTEQRDSAMYRCASSPTGANVLTFGAGSRLTVL.